The sample holds a few counts of the clone carrying this TCR beta chain. Using its own MiXCR run on the RT-PCR reads, TCRdb lists one record per CDR3 protein. This table has about 700,000 distinct CDR3 sequences, approximately 14% appearing once. V dropped 7 bases and J dropped 7; count of bases not matched to a gene: 8. This CDR3 is built from 13 residues. Sequencing was done on a sample of memory CD4+ T cells from blood. The gene calls are TRBV12-3 or TRBV12-4 and TRBJ1-2; 8 bases map to TRBD1. This clonotype was obtained from a female donor in good health, serving as a healthy control. CDR3 in amino acids: CASTSGTGFGYTF. In nucleotides, the CDR3 is TGTGCCAGCACCTCCGGGACAGGTTTTGGCTACACCTTC.